This TCR beta chain was recorded in a study of T-cell reconstitution after alpha-beta-depleted transplantation in children. This clonotype turned up a few times. The germline CDR1 and CDR2 sequences are LGHNA and YSLEER. The V gene end was trimmed by 0 bases and the J gene end by 6 bases; junction bases not matched to a gene: 4. This CDR3 has 15 residues. Unique molecular identifiers were incorporated into the prepared TCRbeta library. From the PCR reads, TCRdb called clonotypes with MiXCR, one entry per CDR3 protein. The table has about 74,000 distinct CDR3 sequences, 13% to 15% seen once. This clonotype was sampled from a male patient under 10 years old who had a stem cell transplant for acute lymphoblastic leukemia, so the T cells may come from the graft donor. The sequenced sample was PBMCs, mostly from graft donor cells, obtained 180 days after TCRalphabeta/CD19-depleted stem cell transplant. The chain recombines TRBV4-3 with TRBJ1-5, with 8 bases identical to TRBD1. CDR3: CASSQDRGPVQPQHF. In DNA form, the CDR3 reads TGCGCCAGCAGCCAAGACAGGGGGCCCGTTCAGCCCCAGCATTTT.